The next 18 T cell receptor beta chains were all read from a single sample in a study of CD8+ T cells in alopecia areata. Sequencing relied on a cDNA template that was reverse transcribed from extracted RNA. Sequencing used immunoSEQ multiplex PCR; TCRdb keeps in-frame clones, though not all of them. The table shows 90,000 to 120,000 clones, with 55% to 75% occurring only once. What was sequenced was CD8+ T cells sorted from blood. The receptors derive from a human donor in good health.

The chain joins TRBV29-1 to TRBJ2-1; D is perhaps TRBD1 (7 bases). The length of the CDR3 is 15 residues. Germline CDR1 and CDR2: SQVTM and ANQGSEA. V lost 8 bases, J lost 2 bases, and 19 bases lay in between. The CDR3 here is CSTQRQGGPYNEQFF. CDR3 nucleotide sequence: TGCAGCACCCAAAGGCAGGGGGGCCCCTACAATGAGCAGTTCTTC.

The chain combines TRBV14 with TRBJ2-7, with D possibly matching TRBD2 (6 bases). The V end was cut by 1 base, the J end by 6 bases, with 10 bases between. The CDR3 spans 13 residues. Germline assignment: CDR1 SGHDN and CDR2 FVKESK. CDR3 sequence (DNA): TGTGCCAGCAGCCAAGCACTAGCTTCCGAGCAGTACTTC. It is translated as CASSQALASEQYF.

The gene calls are TRBV6-1 and TRBJ2-3; TRBD1 might be the D (5 bases). The length of the CDR3 is 16 residues. In germline, CDR1 is MNHNS, CDR2 SASEGT. V was pared by 0 bases and J by 3 bases, with 13 bases between. CDR3 protein: CASSEAWQGMTDTQYF. CDR3 nucleotides: TGTGCCAGCAGTGAAGCTTGGCAGGGCATGACAGATACGCAGTATTTT.

This chain links TRBV6-7 with TRBJ2-4; TRBD2 aligns across 11 bases. TRBV6-7 is noted as an ORF with a role that remains uncertain. This CDR3 contains 17 residues. The ends lost 2 bases at V and 6 bases at J; junction bases unmatched: 9. In nucleotides, the CDR3 is TGTGCCAGCAGTTACGCGATAGCGGGGGGGCCCCGAAACATTCAGTACTTC. This translates into CASSYAIAGGPRNIQYF.

J is TRBJ2-1 and V is TRBV7-9, with unresolved D. Germline V CDR1 and CDR2: SEHNR, FQNEAQ (reference sequence). The CDR3 totals 12 residues. Between the trimmed V and J ends, which lost 4 bases and 7 bases, there was a span of 8 bases. The CDR3 reads CASSSGPNEQFF. The CDR3 DNA reads TGTGCCAGCAGCTCGGGCCCAAATGAGCAGTTCTTC.

This clone was detected only once. This chain uses TRBV28 with TRBJ2-3; D is undetermined. This CDR3 has 14 residues. Germline-derived CDR1 and CDR2 are MDHEN and SYDVKM. Trimming pared 3 bases from V and 0 bases from J, leaving 7 bases between. CDR3: CASSFRFSTDTQYF. As DNA, the CDR3 is TGTGCCAGCAGTTTTAGGTTTAGCACAGATACGCAGTATTTT.

Regarding this clone: Germline and junction disagree at one end, which may indicate a read error. J is TRBJ1-1 and V is TRBV5-5; unclear D gene. The CDR3 totals 12 residues. Germline CDR1 is SGHKS and CDR2 is YYEKEE (reference sequence). The CDR3 loop is CASSQDAVEAFF. The CDR3 DNA is TGCGCCAGCAGCCAAGATGCAGTTGAAGCTTTCTTT.

This clone was counted a few times. V usage is TRBV4-3 and J usage is TRBJ2-1; 9 nucleotides line up with TRBD1. Germline CDR1 and CDR2: LGHNA and YSLEER. Germline trimming cut 4 bases from V and 7 bases from J; bases unmatched to any gene: 11. The CDR3 contains 16 residues. The DNA of the CDR3 is TGCGCCAGCAGCCCCGGACAGGGGCTCCCTGGGAATGAGCAGTTCTTC. This sequence encodes CASSPGQGLPGNEQFF.

The chain couples TRBV7-9 to TRBJ2-7, with D uncertain. The V gene's germline CDR1 is SEHNR and CDR2 FQNEAQ (reference sequence). V was cut by 4 bases and J by 6 bases, with 7 bases left in between. This CDR3 is built from 11 residues. CDR3 in amino acids: CASSYHREQYF. The CDR3 DNA follows: TGTGCCAGCAGCTACCACCGCGAGCAGTACTTC.

This clone was recorded a few times. The chain employs TRBV29-1 and TRBJ1-5; TRBD1 is a possible D gene (5 bases). The germline CDR1 and CDR2 sequences are SQVTM and ANQGSEA. The CDR3 loop spans 16 amino acids. Trimming removed 2 bases from V and 2 bases from J, with 16 bases in between. Here the CDR3 DNA reads TGCAGCGTTGAAAGAGGAGGGGCACGGGGCAATCAGCCCCAGCATTTT. This sequence encodes CSVERGGARGNQPQHF.

In this sample, this clone turned up many times. Here the CDR3 reads CASSPRGGINEQFF. In DNA, the CDR3 is TGTGCCAGCTCACCGCGGGGGGGCATCAATGAGCAGTTCTTC. The chain is built from TRBV18 and TRBJ2-1, with 9 bases that match TRBD2. This CDR3 has 14 residues. Trimming cost V 3 bases and J 6 bases; bases outside gene matches: 3. Per germline, CDR1 KGHSH and CDR2 LQKENI.

This clone was recorded at least ten times. A far bigger clonotype differs at one base, so this is likely a read error. The sample has other DNA sequences that encode this CDR3 too. The V and J genes are TRBV4-1 and TRBJ2-7; a possible D gene is TRBD1 (6 bases). Germline V gives CDR1 MGHRA, CDR2 YSYEKL. Trimming removed 1 base at V and 2 bases at J, with 15 bases between. The length of the CDR3 is 16 residues. The CDR3 nucleotides read TGCGCCAGCAGCCAAGTCACGCAGGGGCCGGCCTACGAGCAGTACTTC. Encoded protein: CASSQVTQGPAYEQYF.

The CDR3 sequence: CASSLGTGLYEQYF. The CDR3 DNA reads TGTGCCAGCAGCTTAGGGACCGGGCTCTACGAGCAGTACTTC. V gene TRBV5-6 combines with J gene TRBJ2-7; perhaps D is TRBD1 or TRBD2 (5 bases each). Looked up from germline, CDR1 is SGHDT and CDR2 is YYEEEE. The CDR3 extends over 14 amino acids. The V and J ends lost 2 bases and 3 bases respectively, with 12 bases between them. The complete variable domain, with remaining parts taken from reference TRBV5-6 and TRBJ2-7, reads DAGVTQSPTHLIKTRGQQVTLRCSPKSGHDTVSWYQQALGQGPQFIFQYYEEEERQRGNFPDRFSGHQFPNYSSELNVNALLLGDSALYLCASSLGTGLYEQYFGPGTRLTVT.

The chain links TRBV7-9 to TRBJ2-1; 9 bases fit TRBD1. J lost 6 bases, V lost 1 base, and 10 bases had no gene match. The CDR3 consists of 17 residues. Per the germline V gene, CDR1 is SEHNR and CDR2 is FQNEAQ (reference sequence). The CDR3 region is CASSLELRDRDINEQFF. The CDR3, as DNA: TGTGCCAGCAGCTTAGAGCTCCGGGACAGGGACATCAATGAGCAGTTCTTC.

This clone has just a few counts. The V and J genes are TRBV9 and TRBJ1-2; D may be TRBD1 (6 bases). Trimming took off 5 bases at V and 4 bases at J, with 15 bases between the two ends. Germline CDR1 is SGDLS and CDR2 is YYNGEE. The CDR3 covers 14 residues. The CDR3 here is CASSPGQTIYGYTF. For the CDR3, the DNA is TGTGCCAGCAGTCCCGGACAGACAATCTATGGCTACACCTTC.

This clone was counted between two and nine times. The V call is TRBV13, the J call TRBJ2-5; no reliable D call. Germline CDR1 is PRHDT and CDR2 is FYEKMQ (reference sequence). The germline V and J ends were trimmed by 0 bases and 4 bases, with 9 bases remaining between them. CDR3 length: 14 residues. The CDR3: CASSLGPSRETQYF. CDR3 sequence (DNA): TGTGCCAGCAGCTTAGGCCCCAGTCGAGAGACCCAGTACTTC.

The CDR3 DNA is TGTGCCAGCCTCATGGGGGGGGTCACAGATACGCAGTATTTT. Amino acids: CASLMGGVTDTQYF. The genes are TRBV5-6 and TRBJ2-3; 7 nucleotides agree with TRBD2. V shed 7 bases, J shed 2 bases, and the junction held 7 bases outside the gene matches. CDR3 size: 14 residues. Germline loops: CDR1 SGHDT, CDR2 YYEEEE.

This chain connects TRBV5-6 to TRBJ1-2; the D is unclear. This CDR3 spans 12 amino acids. Trimming stripped 4 bases from V and 4 bases from J, with 8 bases between. Germline CDR1 and CDR2: SGHDT and YYEEEE. CDR3 region: CASSATSYGYTF. The CDR3 region has the DNA TGTGCCAGCAGCGCAACATCCTATGGCTACACCTTC.